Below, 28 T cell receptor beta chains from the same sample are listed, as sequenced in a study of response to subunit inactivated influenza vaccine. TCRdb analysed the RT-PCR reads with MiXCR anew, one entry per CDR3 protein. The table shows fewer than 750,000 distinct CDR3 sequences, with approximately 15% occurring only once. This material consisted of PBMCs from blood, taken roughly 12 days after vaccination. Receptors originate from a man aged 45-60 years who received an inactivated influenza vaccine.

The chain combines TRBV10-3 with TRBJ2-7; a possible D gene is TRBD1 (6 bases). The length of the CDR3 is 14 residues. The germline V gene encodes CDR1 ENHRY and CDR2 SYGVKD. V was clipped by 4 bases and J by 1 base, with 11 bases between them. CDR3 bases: TGTGCCATCAGTGGTGGGGGCATTTCCTACGAGCAGTACTTC. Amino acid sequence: CAISGGGISYEQYF.

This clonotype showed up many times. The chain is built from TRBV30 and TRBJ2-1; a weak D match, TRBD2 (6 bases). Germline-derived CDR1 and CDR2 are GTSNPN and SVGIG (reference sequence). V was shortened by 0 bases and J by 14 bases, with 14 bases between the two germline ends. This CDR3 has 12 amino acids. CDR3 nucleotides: TGTGCCTGGAGTGTACCCCCGGGCGGGGAGTTCTTC. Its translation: CAWSVPPGGEFF.

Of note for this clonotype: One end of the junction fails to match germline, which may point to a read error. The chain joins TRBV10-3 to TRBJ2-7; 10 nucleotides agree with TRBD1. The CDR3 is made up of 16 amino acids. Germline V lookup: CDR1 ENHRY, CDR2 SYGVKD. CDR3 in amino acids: CDISESVGTGAYEQYF. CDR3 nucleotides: TGTGACATCAGTGAGTCGGTGGGGACAGGGGCCTACGAGCAGTACTTC.

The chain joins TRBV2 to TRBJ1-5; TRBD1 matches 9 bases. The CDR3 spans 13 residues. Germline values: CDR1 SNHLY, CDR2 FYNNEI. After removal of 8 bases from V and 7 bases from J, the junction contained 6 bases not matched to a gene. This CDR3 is CASHRDRDQPQHF. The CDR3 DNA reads TGTGCCAGCCACCGGGACAGGGACCAGCCCCAGCATTTT.

CDR3 residues: CASSGLLRETQYF. In DNA, the CDR3 is TGCGCCAGCAGTGGCCTACTAAGGGAGACCCAGTACTTC. The chain combines TRBV10-2 with TRBJ2-5; D is undetermined. Trimming shortened V by 4 bases and J by 5 bases, and 11 bases separated the two germline ends. Germline V CDR1 and CDR2: WSHSY, SAAADI. This CDR3 has 13 residues.

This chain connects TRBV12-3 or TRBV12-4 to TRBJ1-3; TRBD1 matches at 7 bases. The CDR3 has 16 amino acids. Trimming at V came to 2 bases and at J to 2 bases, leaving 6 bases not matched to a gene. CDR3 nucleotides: TGTGCCAGCAGTTTATATTCAGGGGGTACTGGAAACACCATATATTTT. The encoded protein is CASSLYSGGTGNTIYF.

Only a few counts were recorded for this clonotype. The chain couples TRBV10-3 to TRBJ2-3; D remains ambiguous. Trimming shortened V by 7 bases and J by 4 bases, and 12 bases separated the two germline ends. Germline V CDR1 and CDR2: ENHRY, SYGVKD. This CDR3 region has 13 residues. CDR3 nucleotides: TGTGCCATCAAGACCTCGGGCCCAGATACGCAGTATTTT. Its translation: CAIKTSGPDTQYF.

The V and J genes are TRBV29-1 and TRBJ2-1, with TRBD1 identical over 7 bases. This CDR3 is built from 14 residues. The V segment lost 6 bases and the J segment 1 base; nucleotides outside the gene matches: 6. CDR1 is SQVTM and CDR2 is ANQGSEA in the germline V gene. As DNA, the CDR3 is TGCAGCGTGACAGGACAGGTTTCCTACAATGAGCAGTTCTTC. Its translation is CSVTGQVSYNEQFF.

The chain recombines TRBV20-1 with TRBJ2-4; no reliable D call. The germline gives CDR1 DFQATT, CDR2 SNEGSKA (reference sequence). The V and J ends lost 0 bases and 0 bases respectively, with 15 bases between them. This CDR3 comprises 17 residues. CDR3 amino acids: CSARDLDALLAKNIQYF. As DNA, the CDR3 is TGCAGTGCTAGAGATTTGGACGCCTTACTAGCCAAAAACATTCAGTACTTC.

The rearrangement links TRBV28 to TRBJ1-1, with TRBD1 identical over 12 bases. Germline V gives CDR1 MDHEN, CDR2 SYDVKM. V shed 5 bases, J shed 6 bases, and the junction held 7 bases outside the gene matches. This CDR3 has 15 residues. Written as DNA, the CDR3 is TGTGCCAGCAGTAACCCGGGACAGGGGGCATCTGAAGCTTTCTTT. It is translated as CASSNPGQGASEAFF.

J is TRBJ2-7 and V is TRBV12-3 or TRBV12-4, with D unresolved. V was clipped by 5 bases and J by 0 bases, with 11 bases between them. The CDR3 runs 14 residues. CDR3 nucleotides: TGTGCCAGCAGTCCCGGATCCGCCTCCTACGAGCAGTACTTC. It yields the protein CASSPGSASYEQYF.

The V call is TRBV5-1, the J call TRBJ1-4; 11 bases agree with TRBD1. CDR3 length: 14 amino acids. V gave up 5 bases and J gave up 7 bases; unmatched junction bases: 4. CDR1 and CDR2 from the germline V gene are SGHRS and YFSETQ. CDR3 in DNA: TGCGCCAGCAGGCGGGACAGGGGGTTTGAAAAACTGTTTTTT. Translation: CASRRDRGFEKLFF.

The DNA for the CDR3 is TGTGCCAGCAGCCTTGAGGGACCCAGGGATGGCTACACCTTC. It yields the protein CASSLEGPRDGYTF. The V call is TRBV12-3 or TRBV12-4, the J call TRBJ1-2, with D perhaps matching TRBD1 (5 bases). The CDR3 extends over 14 amino acids. V shed 6 bases and J shed 6 bases, with 17 bases lying between them.

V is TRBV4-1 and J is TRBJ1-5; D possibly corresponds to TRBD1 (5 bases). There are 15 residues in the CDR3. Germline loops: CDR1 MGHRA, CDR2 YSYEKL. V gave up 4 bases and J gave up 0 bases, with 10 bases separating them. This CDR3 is CASSRGERSNQPQHF. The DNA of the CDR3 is TGCGCCAGCAGCCGAGGGGAGCGTAGCAATCAGCCCCAGCATTTT.

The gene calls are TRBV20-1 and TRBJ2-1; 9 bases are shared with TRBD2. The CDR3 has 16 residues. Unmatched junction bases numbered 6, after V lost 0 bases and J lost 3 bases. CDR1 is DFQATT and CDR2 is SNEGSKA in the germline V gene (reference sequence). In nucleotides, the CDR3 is TGCAGTGCTAGAGATCGGCTAGCGGGGCGCTACAATGAGCAGTTCTTC. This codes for CSARDRLAGRYNEQFF.

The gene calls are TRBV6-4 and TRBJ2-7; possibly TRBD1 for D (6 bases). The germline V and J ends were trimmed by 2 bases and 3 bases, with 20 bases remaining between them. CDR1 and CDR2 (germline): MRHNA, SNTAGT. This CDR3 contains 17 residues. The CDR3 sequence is CASSDTNQGLPNYEQYF. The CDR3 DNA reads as TGTGCCAGCAGTGACACAAATCAGGGGCTTCCCAACTACGAGCAGTACTTC.

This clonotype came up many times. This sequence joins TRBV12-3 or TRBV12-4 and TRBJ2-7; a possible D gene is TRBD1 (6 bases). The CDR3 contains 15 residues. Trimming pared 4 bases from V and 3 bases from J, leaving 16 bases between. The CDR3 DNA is TGTGCCAGCAGTTCCTCCGGGACAAATTTCTACGAGCAGTACTTC. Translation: CASSSSGTNFYEQYF.

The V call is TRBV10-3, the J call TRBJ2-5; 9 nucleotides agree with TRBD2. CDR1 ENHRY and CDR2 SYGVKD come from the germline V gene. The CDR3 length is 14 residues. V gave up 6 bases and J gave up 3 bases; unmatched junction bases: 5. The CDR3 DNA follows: TGTGCCATCAGCCCGGGACTAGCAGAAGAGACCCAGTACTTC. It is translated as CAISPGLAEETQYF.

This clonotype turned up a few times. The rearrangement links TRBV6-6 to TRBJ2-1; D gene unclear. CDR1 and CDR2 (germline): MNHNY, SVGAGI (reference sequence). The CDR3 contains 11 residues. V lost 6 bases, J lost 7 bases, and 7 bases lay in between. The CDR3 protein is CASSTMNEQFF. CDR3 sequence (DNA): TGTGCCAGCAGCACGATGAATGAGCAGTTCTTC.

Here the CDR3 DNA reads TGTGCCAGCTCATTAGGGCCAGGAAACTCTGGGGCCAACGTCCTGACTTTC. It codes for CASSLGPGNSGANVLTF. The chain recombines TRBV18 with TRBJ2-6, with D unclear. The V and J ends lost 5 bases and 0 bases respectively, with 14 bases between them. This CDR3 spans 17 amino acids. Germline CDR1 and CDR2: KGHSH and LQKENI.

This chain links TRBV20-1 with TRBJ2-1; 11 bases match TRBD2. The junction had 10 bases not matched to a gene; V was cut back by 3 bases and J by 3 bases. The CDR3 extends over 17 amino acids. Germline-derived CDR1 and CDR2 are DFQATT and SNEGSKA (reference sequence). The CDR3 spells CSASSPWLAGGYNEQFF. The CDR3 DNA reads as TGCAGTGCTAGCAGCCCCTGGCTAGCGGGGGGCTACAATGAGCAGTTCTTC.

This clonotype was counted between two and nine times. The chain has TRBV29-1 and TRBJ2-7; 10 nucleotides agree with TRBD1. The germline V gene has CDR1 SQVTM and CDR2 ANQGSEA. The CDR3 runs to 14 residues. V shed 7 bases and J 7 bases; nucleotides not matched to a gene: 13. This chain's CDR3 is CSASARQGALEQYF. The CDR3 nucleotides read TGCAGCGCTTCCGCCCGACAGGGGGCCTTAGAGCAGTACTTC.

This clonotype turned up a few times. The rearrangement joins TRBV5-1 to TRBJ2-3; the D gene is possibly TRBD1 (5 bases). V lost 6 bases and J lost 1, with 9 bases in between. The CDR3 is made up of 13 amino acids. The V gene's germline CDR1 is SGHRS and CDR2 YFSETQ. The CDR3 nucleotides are TGCGCCAGCAACCTCAGGGGCACAGATACGCAGTATTTT. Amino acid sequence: CASNLRGTDTQYF.

CDR3 coding DNA: TGTGCCAGCAGCCAAGGCACCAGGACAGTTAATTCACCCCTCCACTTT. Amino acids: CASSQGTRTVNSPLHF. This rearrangement joins TRBV3-1 to TRBJ1-6, with a possible D match to TRBD1 (6 bases). Germline CDR1 reads LGHDT; CDR2 reads YNNKEL (reference sequence). This CDR3 has 16 residues. Trimming removed 1 base at V and 6 bases at J, with 13 bases between.

The CDR3 spells CASSVSPREQETQYF. The CDR3 DNA sequence: TGTGCCAGCAGCGTGAGTCCCCGGGAGCAAGAGACCCAGTACTTC. The chain links TRBV9 to TRBJ2-5; tentative D call: TRBD2 (6 bases). The CDR3 extends over 15 amino acids. In germline, CDR1 is SGDLS, CDR2 YYNGEE. V was cut by 2 bases and J by 2 bases, with 13 bases left in between.

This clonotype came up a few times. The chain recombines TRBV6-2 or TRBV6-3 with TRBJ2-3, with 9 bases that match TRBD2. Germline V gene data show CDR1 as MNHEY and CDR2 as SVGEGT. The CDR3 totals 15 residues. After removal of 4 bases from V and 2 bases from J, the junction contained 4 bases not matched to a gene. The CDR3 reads CASSFLAGYTDTQYF. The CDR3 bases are TGTGCCAGCAGTTTCCTAGCGGGGTACACAGATACGCAGTATTTT.

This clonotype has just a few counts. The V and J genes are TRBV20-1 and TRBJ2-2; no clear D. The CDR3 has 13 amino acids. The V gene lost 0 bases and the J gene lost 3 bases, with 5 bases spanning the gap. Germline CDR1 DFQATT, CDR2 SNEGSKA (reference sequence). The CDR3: CSARDPDTGELFF. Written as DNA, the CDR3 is TGCAGTGCTAGAGATCCAGACACCGGGGAGCTGTTTTTT.

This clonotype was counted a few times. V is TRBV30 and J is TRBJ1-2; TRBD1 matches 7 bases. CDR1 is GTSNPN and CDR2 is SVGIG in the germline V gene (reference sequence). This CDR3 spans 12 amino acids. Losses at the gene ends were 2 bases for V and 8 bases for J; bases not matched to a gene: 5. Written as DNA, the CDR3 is TGTGCCTGGAGTCGGGACAGTAGAGGCTACACCTTC. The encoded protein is CAWSRDSRGYTF.